This TCR beta chain was documented in a study of Ad26.COV2.S vaccination and SARS-CoV-2 variants. Study-level background: Ad26.COV2.S was injected intramuscularly once or twice, 56 days apart. Study results and limitations: Possible underestimation of total T cell responses by the TCR breadth and depth analyses was noted.

Trimming left V 10 bases short and J 2 bases short, with 12 bases between. The CDR3 spans 12 residues. Per the germline V gene, CDR1 is PRHDT and CDR2 is FYEKMQ (reference sequence). Data came from immunoSEQ multiplex PCR; TCRdb stores just in-frame clones and leaves some out. In the table there are under 550,000 clones, over 75% of which are singletons. Treatment in this sample: around 19 received Ad26.COV2.S at low or high dose, single or two shots; roughly five received placebo; per-sample allocation not given. The samples date from day 63 after the first vaccine or placebo injection. Recruitment in Boston yielded a donor of adult age, 18-55 years. As for this clone: Its antigen is undetermined.

This clonotype was obtained from a person aged 18-65 years who received the Ad26.COV2.S COVID-19 vaccine or a placebo. The sequencing used peripheral blood, collected in a trial of Ad26.COV2.S vaccine versus placebo. The chain links TRBV13 to TRBJ2-7; D unclear. CDR3 sequence reads: CATNRLTYEQYF. The CDR3 DNA is TGTGCCACCAACCGACTGACCTACGAGCAGTACTTC.